This T cell receptor beta chain comes out of a study of cytomegalovirus exposure and HLA in healthy donors. V trimming: 2 bases; J trimming: 4 bases; junction bases outside the gene matches: 3. Germline values: CDR1 SGHDT, CDR2 YYEEEE. The CDR3 runs 15 residues. Findings and limits, study-wide: The study reported that TCR beta sequences accurately predicted HLA-A and HLA-B alleles in most subjects. It was 150 or so TCR beta chains that were listed as cytomegalovirus-associated. A reported reduction in N-insertions relative to the 666-donor mean was seen in an Asian-associated ancestry cluster in a later analysis.

Worth noting for this clone: Antigen specificity is unknown.

The PCR contained 60 Vbeta and 13 Jbeta primers. Per the study methods: In a later analysis, about 11 million of some 80 million unique beta chains occurred in at least two donors. Produced via immunoSEQ multiplex PCR; TCRdb's table is partial and in-frame only. That table gives V, J and clone size, and the DNA gave D and trimming. The repertoire table contains approximately 150,000 clones. This clonotype was sampled from a woman aged 18-30 years in good health and CMV-seronegative. The rearrangement joins TRBV5-6 to TRBJ2-2; 9 bases are shared with TRBD1. The sequencing sample was made of PBMCs. The CDR3 DNA is TGTGCCAGCAGCTTTGGGACAGGGTCCACCGGGGAGCTGTTTTTT. Translated: CASSFGTGSTGELFF.